The T cell receptor beta chain under discussion was sequenced for a study of blood T cell repertoires in COVID-19. The V gene's germline CDR1 is MRHNA and CDR2 SNTAGT. Trimming removed 6 bases from V and 0 bases from J, with 9 bases in between. CDR3 size: 14 residues. Clones were read by immunoSEQ multiplex PCR, and TCRdb kept only the in-frame ones, dropping some. The top ten clones hold roughly 0.77% of a sample with 150,000 to 200,000 clones, about 91% of them seen once. The chain carries TRBV6-4 and TRBJ2-1; tentative D call: TRBD2 (6 bases). The sequencing input was PBMCs or T cells enriched from blood (not recorded which). This receptor was identified in a woman between 18 and 30 years old who had recovered from COVID-19. The CDR3 here is CASSVGSSYNEQFF. CDR3 sequence (DNA): TGTGCCAGCAGCGTCGGGAGCTCCTACAATGAGCAGTTCTTC.